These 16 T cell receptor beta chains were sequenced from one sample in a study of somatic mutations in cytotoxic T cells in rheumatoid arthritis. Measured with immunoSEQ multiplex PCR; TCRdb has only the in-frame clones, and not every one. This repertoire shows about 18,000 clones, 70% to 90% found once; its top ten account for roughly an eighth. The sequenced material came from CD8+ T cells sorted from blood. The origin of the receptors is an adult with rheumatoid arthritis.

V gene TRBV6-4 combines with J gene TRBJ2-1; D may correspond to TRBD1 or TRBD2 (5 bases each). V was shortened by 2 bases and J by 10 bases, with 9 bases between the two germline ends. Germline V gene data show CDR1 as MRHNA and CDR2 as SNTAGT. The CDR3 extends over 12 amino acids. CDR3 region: CASSDGGMEQFF. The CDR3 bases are TGTGCCAGCAGTGACGGGGGTATGGAGCAGTTCTTC.

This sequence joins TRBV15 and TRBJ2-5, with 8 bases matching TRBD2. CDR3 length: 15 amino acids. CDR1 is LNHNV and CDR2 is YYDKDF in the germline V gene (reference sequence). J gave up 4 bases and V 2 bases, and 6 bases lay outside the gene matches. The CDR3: CATSRKQRELETQYF. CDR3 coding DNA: TGTGCCACCAGCAGAAAGCAGCGGGAGCTAGAGACCCAGTACTTC.

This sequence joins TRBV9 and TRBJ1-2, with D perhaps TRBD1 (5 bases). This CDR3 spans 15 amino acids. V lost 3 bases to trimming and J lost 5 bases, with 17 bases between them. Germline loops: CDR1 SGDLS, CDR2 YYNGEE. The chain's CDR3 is CASSASTDHYYGYTF. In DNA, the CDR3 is TGTGCCAGCAGCGCTTCGACAGATCACTATTATGGCTACACCTTC. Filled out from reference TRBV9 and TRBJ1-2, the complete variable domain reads DSGVTQTPKHLITATGQRVTLRCSPRSGDLSVYWYQQSLDQGLQFLIQYYNGEERAKGNILERFSAQQFPDLHSELNLSSLELGDSALYFCASSASTDHYYGYTFGSGTRLTVV.

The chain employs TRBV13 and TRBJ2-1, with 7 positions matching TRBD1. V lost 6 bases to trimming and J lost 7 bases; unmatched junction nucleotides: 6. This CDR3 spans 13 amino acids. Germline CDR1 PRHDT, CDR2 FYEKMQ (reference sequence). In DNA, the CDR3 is TGTGCCAGCAGACCAACAGGGGCTAATGAGCAGTTCTTC. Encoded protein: CASRPTGANEQFF.

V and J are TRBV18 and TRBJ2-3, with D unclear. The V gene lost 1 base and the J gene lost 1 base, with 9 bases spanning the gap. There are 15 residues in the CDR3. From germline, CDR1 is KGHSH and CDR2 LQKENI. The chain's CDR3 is CASSPRPGRTDTQYF. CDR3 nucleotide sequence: TGTGCCAGCTCACCACGGCCCGGACGCACAGATACGCAGTATTTT.

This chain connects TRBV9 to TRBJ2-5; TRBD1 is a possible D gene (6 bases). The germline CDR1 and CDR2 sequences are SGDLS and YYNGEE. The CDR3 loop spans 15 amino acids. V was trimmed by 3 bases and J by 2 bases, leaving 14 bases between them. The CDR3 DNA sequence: TGTGCCAGCAGCGAACCTAACAGGGCTCAAGAGACCCAGTACTTC. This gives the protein CASSEPNRAQETQYF.

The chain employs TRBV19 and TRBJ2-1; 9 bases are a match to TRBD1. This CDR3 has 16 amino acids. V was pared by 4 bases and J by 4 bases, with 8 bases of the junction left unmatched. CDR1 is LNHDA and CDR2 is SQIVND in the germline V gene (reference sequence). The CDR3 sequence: CASSTPQGASYNEQFF. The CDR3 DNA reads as TGTGCCAGTAGTACCCCACAGGGGGCATCATACAATGAGCAGTTCTTC.

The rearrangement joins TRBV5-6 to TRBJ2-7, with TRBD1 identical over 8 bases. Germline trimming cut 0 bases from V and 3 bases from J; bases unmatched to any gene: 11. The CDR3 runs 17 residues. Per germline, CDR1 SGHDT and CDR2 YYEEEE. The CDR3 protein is CASSLDYGTGPFYEQYF. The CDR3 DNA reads TGTGCCAGCAGCTTGGACTACGGGACAGGACCTTTCTACGAGCAGTACTTC. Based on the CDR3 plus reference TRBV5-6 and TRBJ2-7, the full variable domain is DAGVTQSPTHLIKTRGQQVTLRCSPKSGHDTVSWYQQALGQGPQFIFQYYEEEERQRGNFPDRFSGHQFPNYSSELNVNALLLGDSALYLCASSLDYGTGPFYEQYFGPGTRLTVT.

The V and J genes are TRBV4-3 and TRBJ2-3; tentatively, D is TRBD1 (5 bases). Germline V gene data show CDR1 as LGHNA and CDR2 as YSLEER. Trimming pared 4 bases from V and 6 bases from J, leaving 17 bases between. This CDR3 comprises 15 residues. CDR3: CASSPQRTYRDTQYF. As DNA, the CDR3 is TGCGCCAGCAGCCCTCAAAGGACATATCGGGATACGCAGTATTTT.

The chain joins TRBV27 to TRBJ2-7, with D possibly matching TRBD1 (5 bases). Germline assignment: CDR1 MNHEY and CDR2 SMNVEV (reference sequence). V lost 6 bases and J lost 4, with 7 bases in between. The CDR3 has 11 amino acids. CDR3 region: CASSPGYEQYF. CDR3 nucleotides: TGTGCCAGCAGCCCAGGGTACGAGCAGTACTTC.

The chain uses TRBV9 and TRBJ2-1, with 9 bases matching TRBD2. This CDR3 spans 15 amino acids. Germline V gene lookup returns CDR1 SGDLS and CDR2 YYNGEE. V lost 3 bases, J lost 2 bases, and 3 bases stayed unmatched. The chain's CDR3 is CASSESGGTYNEQFF. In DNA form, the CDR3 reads TGTGCCAGCAGCGAAAGCGGGGGGACCTACAATGAGCAGTTCTTC.

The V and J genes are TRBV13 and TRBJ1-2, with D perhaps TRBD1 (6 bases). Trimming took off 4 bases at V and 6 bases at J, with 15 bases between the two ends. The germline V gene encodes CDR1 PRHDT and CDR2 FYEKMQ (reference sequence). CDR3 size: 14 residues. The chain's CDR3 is CASSSRGGYHGYTF. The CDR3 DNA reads TGTGCCAGCAGCTCCCGTGGGGGCTACCATGGCTACACCTTC.

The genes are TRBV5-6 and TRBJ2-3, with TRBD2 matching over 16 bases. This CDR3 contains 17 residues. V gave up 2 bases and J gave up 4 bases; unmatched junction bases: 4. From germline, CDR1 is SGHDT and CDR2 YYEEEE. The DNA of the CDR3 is TGTGCCAGCAGCTTACCGGGACTAGCGGGGGGGTCAGATACGCAGTATTTT. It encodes CASSLPGLAGGSDTQYF. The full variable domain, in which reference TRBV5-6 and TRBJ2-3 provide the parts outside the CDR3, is DAGVTQSPTHLIKTRGQQVTLRCSPKSGHDTVSWYQQALGQGPQFIFQYYEEEERQRGNFPDRFSGHQFPNYSSELNVNALLLGDSALYLCASSLPGLAGGSDTQYFGPGTRLTVL.

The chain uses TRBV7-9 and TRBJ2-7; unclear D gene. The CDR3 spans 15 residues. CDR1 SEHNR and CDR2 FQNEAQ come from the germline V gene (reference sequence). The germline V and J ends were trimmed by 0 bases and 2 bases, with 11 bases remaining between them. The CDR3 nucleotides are TGTGCCAGCAGCTTAGCCCTGTCGGGCGCCTACGAGCAGTACTTC. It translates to CASSLALSGAYEQYF.

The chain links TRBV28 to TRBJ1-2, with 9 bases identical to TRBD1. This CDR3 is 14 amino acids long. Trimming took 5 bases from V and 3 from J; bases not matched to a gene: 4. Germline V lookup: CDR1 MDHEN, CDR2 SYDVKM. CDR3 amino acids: CASSQTGGYYGYTF. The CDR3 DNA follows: TGTGCCAGCAGTCAAACAGGGGGCTACTATGGCTACACCTTC.

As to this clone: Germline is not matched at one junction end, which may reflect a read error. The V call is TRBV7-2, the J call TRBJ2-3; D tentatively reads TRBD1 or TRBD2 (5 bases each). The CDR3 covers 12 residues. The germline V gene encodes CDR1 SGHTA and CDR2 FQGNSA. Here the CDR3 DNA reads TGTGCCAGCAGCTTGACCGGGGCTTTGTGGGATTTT. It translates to CASSLTGALWDF.